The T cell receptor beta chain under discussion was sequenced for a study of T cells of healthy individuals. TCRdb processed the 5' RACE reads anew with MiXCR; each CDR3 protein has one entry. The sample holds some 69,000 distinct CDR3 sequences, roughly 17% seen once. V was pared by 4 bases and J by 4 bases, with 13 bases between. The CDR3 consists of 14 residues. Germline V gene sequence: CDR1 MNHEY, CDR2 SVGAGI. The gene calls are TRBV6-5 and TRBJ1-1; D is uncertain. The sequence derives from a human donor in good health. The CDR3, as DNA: TGTGCCAGCAGTTGGGCCAGTCGGGGCACTGAAGCTTTCTTT. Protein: CASSWASRGTEAFF.